This is a list of T cell receptor beta chains from one sample in a study of naive and memory T cell subsets. TCRdb ran MiXCR on the UMI-ligation and nested PCR reads and lists one entry per CDR3 protein. The sample includes about 150,000 distinct CDR3 sequences, roughly 23% seen only once; the top ten take 0.085% to 0.11%. The sequencing input was naive CD4+ T cells from blood. These receptor sequences come from a human donor in good health. Both conserved end residues are part of each CDR3. Fields, in order: D gene, V gene, J gene, clone size, CDR3 DNA, CDR3 protein. A D gene is named only where the DNA matches it firmly. A row's size may be missing; if present it is once, few, many or a size class.

d_gene: TRBD1
v_gene: TRBV28
j_gene: TRBJ2-2
abundance: NA
CDR3nt: TGTGCCAGCAGTCGACAGGGAACCGGCGGGGAGCTGTTTTTT
CDR3aa: CASSRQGTGGELFF

d_gene: NA
v_gene: TRBV29-1
j_gene: TRBJ2-7
abundance: many
CDR3nt: TGCAGCGTTGAGGGGACCTATACCTACGAGCAGTACTTC
CDR3aa: CSVEGTYTYEQYF

d_gene: NA
v_gene: TRBV5-5
j_gene: TRBJ2-5
abundance: NA
CDR3nt: TGTGCCAGCAGCGGAACCGGGCCCCAAGAGACCCAGTACTTC
CDR3aa: CASSGTGPQETQYF

d_gene: TRBD1
v_gene: TRBV30
j_gene: TRBJ2-1
abundance: NA
CDR3nt: TGTGCCTGGAGCCGACAGGGTCCGGGGCCGTTCTTC
CDR3aa: CAWSRQGPGPFF

d_gene: TRBD1
v_gene: TRBV20-1
j_gene: TRBJ2-5
abundance: NA
CDR3nt: TGCAGTGCAACCCCAATGGACAGGGTTGACCAAGAGACCCAGTACTTC
CDR3aa: CSATPMDRVDQETQYF

d_gene: TRBD2
v_gene: TRBV6-2/TRBV6-3
j_gene: TRBJ2-1
abundance: NA
CDR3nt: TGTGCCAGCAGAGGAAGCGGGAGGGACAATGAGCAGTTCTTC
CDR3aa: CASRGSGRDNEQFF

d_gene: NA
v_gene: TRBV5-1
j_gene: TRBJ1-1
abundance: few
CDR3nt: TGCGCCAGCAGCGAAGGACAAAGACTTAACACTGAAGCTTTCTTT
CDR3aa: CASSEGQRLNTEAFF

d_gene: NA
v_gene: TRBV6-4
j_gene: TRBJ1-5
abundance: NA
CDR3nt: TGTGCCAGCAGTGAGGGCCTCTGGAATCAGCCCCAGCATTTT
CDR3aa: CASSEGLWNQPQHF

d_gene: NA
v_gene: TRBV5-1
j_gene: TRBJ2-1
abundance: NA
CDR3nt: TGCGCCAGCAGCTTGGCCAGGGGCTACAGCTACAATGAGCAGTTCTTC
CDR3aa: CASSLARGYSYNEQFF

d_gene: NA
v_gene: TRBV24-1
j_gene: TRBJ1-5
abundance: few
CDR3nt: TGTGCCACCAGTCCCCCCCCGCAGGGGACCGACACCTATAGCAATCAGCCCCAGCATTTT
CDR3aa: CATSPPPQGTDTYSNQPQHF

d_gene: NA
v_gene: TRBV25-1
j_gene: TRBJ2-3
abundance: few
CDR3nt: TGTGCCAGCAGTGAAGGTTTGCGGGATAGCACAGATACGCAGTATTTT
CDR3aa: CASSEGLRDSTDTQYF

d_gene: NA
v_gene: TRBV4-3
j_gene: TRBJ2-7
abundance: few
CDR3nt: TGCGCCAGCAGCCAAGATCGGCGGGGCTACGAGCAGTACTTC
CDR3aa: CASSQDRRGYEQYF

d_gene: NA
v_gene: TRBV28
j_gene: TRBJ1-1
abundance: many
CDR3nt: TGTGCCAGCAGTTACCAGAACACTGAAGCTTTCTTT
CDR3aa: CASSYQNTEAFF

d_gene: NA
v_gene: TRBV28
j_gene: TRBJ1-1
abundance: few
CDR3nt: TGTGCCAGCACCCTCCCGGGGCAGGGCACTGAAGCTTTCTTT
CDR3aa: CASTLPGQGTEAFF

d_gene: TRBD2
v_gene: TRBV12-3/TRBV12-4
j_gene: TRBJ2-1
abundance: many
CDR3nt: TGTGCCAGCCGAGAGCGGGAGGAGGGCAATGAGCAGTTCTTC
CDR3aa: CASREREEGNEQFF

d_gene: NA
v_gene: TRBV28
j_gene: TRBJ2-7
abundance: few
CDR3nt: TGTGCCAGCGTATCCGCGAACAACGAGCAGTACTTC
CDR3aa: CASVSANNEQYF

d_gene: NA
v_gene: TRBV7-2
j_gene: TRBJ2-7
abundance: many
CDR3nt: TGTGCCAGCAGCTTAAGTGATGAGTCCTCCTACGAGCAGTACTTC
CDR3aa: CASSLSDESSYEQYF

d_gene: NA
v_gene: TRBV5-4
j_gene: TRBJ2-2
abundance: NA
CDR3nt: TGTGCCAGCAGCTTGAACGATAACACCGGGGAGCTGTTTTTT
CDR3aa: CASSLNDNTGELFF

d_gene: NA
v_gene: TRBV5-1
j_gene: TRBJ2-6
abundance: few
CDR3nt: TGCGCCAGCAGCCAGCTCGCTGGGGCCAACGTCCTGACTTTC
CDR3aa: CASSQLAGANVLTF

d_gene: TRBD1
v_gene: TRBV15
j_gene: TRBJ1-1
abundance: few
CDR3nt: TGTGCCACCAGCAGAGATCCGGGCAGGGGGACGACTGAAGCTTTCTTT
CDR3aa: CATSRDPGRGTTEAFF

d_gene: TRBD2
v_gene: TRBV20-1
j_gene: TRBJ2-3
abundance: NA
CDR3nt: TGCAGCACTCTCACAGCGGGAGGGCCTCTGACAGATACGCAGTATTTT
CDR3aa: CSTLTAGGPLTDTQYF

d_gene: NA
v_gene: TRBV20-1
j_gene: TRBJ2-7
abundance: NA
CDR3nt: TGCAGTGCTAGGGACTCCAAGACAACCTACGAGCAGTACTTC
CDR3aa: CSARDSKTTYEQYF

d_gene: NA
v_gene: TRBV6-6
j_gene: TRBJ1-6
abundance: NA
CDR3nt: TGTGCCAGCAGTCGGGTGAATTCACCCCTCCACTTT
CDR3aa: CASSRVNSPLHF

d_gene: NA
v_gene: TRBV29-1
j_gene: TRBJ2-3
abundance: NA
CDR3nt: TGCAGCGCGGCTCCTGTGTTAGGGGATACGCAGTATTTT
CDR3aa: CSAAPVLGDTQYF

d_gene: NA
v_gene: TRBV20-1
j_gene: TRBJ2-7
abundance: NA
CDR3nt: TGCAGTGCTACCTTCTGGGGAAGGTACGAGCAGTACTTC
CDR3aa: CSATFWGRYEQYF

d_gene: NA
v_gene: TRBV20-1
j_gene: TRBJ2-5
abundance: NA
CDR3nt: TGCAGTGCTAGAGTGATAGCGAAAGAGACCCAGTACTTC
CDR3aa: CSARVIAKETQYF

d_gene: NA
v_gene: TRBV14
j_gene: TRBJ2-7
abundance: few
CDR3nt: TGTGCCAGCAGCCAGCACCTACTCTACGAGCAGTACTTC
CDR3aa: CASSQHLLYEQYF

d_gene: TRBD1
v_gene: TRBV4-1
j_gene: TRBJ1-1
abundance: NA
CDR3nt: TGCGCCAGCAGCCAAGGACAGGGAGATGGCACTGAAGCTTTCTTT
CDR3aa: CASSQGQGDGTEAFF

d_gene: TRBD1
v_gene: TRBV20-1
j_gene: TRBJ1-1
abundance: NA
CDR3nt: TGCAGTGCTGATTCAGGGGGCACTGAAGCTTTCTTT
CDR3aa: CSADSGGTEAFF

d_gene: TRBD1
v_gene: TRBV12-3/TRBV12-4
j_gene: TRBJ2-2
abundance: NA
CDR3nt: TGTGCCAGCAGTCCTTGGACAGGGACGAACACCGGGGAGCTGTTTTTT
CDR3aa: CASSPWTGTNTGELFF

d_gene: NA
v_gene: TRBV6-5
j_gene: TRBJ2-1
abundance: NA
CDR3nt: TGTGCCAGCAGTTACTCGGGGCCGAACCACTACAATGAGCAGTTCTTC
CDR3aa: CASSYSGPNHYNEQFF